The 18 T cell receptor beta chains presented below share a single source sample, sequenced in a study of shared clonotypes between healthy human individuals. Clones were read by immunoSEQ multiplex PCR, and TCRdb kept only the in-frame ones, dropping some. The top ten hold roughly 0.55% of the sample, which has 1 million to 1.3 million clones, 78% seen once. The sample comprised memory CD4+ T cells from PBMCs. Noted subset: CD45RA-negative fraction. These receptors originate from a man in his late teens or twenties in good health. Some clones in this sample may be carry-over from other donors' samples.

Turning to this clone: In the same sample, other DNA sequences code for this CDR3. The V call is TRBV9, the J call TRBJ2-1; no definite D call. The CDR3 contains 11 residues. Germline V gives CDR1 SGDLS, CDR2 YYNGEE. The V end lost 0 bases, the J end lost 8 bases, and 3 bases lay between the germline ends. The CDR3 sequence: CASSVDDEQFF. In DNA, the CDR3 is TGTGCCAGCAGCGTAGACGATGAGCAGTTCTTC. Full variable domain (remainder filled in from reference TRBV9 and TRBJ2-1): DSGVTQTPKHLITATGQRVTLRCSPRSGDLSVYWYQQSLDQGLQFLIQYYNGEERAKGNILERFSAQQFPDLHSELNLSSLELGDSALYFCASSVDDEQFFGPGTRLTVL.

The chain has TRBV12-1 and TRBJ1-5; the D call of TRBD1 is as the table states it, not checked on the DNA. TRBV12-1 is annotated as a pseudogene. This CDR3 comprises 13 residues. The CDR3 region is CASSFGHPQPQHF. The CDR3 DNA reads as TGTGCCAGCAGCTTTGGGCACCCCCAGCCCCAGCATTTT.

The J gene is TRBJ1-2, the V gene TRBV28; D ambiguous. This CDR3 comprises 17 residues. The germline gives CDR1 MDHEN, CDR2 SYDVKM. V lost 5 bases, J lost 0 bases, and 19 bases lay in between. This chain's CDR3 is CASSPPRSADPNYGYTF. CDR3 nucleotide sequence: TGTGCCAGCAGTCCGCCGAGGTCGGCGGATCCTAACTATGGCTACACCTTC.

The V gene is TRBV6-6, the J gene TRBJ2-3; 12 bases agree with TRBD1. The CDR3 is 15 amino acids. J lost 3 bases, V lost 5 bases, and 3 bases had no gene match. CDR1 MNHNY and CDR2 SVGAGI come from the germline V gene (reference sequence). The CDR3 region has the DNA TGTGCCAGCAGTGAGGGACAGGGGGCAACAGATACGCAGTATTTT. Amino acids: CASSEGQGATDTQYF.

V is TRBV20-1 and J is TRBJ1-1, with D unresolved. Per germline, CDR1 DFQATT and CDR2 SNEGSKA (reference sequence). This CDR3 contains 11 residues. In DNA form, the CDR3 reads TGCAGCACCGGAACCAACTATGAAGCTTTCTTT. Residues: CSTGTNYEAFF.

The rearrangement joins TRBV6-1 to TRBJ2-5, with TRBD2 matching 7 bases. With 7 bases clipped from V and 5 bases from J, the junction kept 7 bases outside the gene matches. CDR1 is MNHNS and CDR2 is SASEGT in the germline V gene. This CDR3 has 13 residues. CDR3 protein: CASNPGGGETQYF. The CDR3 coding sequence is TGTGCCAGCAACCCGGGGGGTGGGGAGACCCAGTACTTC.

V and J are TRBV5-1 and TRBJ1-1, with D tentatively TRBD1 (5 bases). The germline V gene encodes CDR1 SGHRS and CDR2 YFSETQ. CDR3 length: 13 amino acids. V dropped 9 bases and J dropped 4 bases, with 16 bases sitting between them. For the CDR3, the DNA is TGCGCCACCCGGGGGGACCCAAGCACTGAAGCTTTCTTT. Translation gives CATRGDPSTEAFF.

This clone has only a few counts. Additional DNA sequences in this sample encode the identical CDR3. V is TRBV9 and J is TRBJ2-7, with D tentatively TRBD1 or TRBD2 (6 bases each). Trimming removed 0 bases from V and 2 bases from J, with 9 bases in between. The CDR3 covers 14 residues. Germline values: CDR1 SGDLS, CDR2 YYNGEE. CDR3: CASSVEGGAYEQYF. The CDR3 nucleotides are TGTGCCAGCAGCGTAGAGGGGGGAGCCTACGAGCAGTACTTC.

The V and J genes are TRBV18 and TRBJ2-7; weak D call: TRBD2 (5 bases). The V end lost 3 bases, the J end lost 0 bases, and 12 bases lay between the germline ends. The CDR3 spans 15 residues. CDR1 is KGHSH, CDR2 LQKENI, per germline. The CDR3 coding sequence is TGTGCCAGCTCACCGTCGGTGGGGAGCTCCTACGAGCAGTACTTC. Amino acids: CASSPSVGSSYEQYF.

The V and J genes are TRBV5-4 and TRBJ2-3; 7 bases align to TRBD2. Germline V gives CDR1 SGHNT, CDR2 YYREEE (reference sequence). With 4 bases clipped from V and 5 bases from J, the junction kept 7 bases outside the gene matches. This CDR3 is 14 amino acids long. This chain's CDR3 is CASSRSGIVDTQYF. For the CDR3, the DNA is TGTGCCAGCAGCAGAAGCGGGATCGTAGATACGCAGTATTTT. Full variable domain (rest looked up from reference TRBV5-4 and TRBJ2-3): ETGVTQSPTHLIKTRGQQVTLRCSSQSGHNTVSWYQQALGQGPQFIFQYYREEENGRGNFPPRFSGLQFPNYSSELNVNALELDDSALYLCASSRSGIVDTQYFGPGTRLTVL.

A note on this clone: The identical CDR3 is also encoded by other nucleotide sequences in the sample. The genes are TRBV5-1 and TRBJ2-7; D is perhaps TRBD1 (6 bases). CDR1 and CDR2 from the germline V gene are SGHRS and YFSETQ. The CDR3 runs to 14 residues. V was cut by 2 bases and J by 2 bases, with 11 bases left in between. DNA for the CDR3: TGCGCCAGCAGCTTACAGGGACCGACCTACGAGCAGTACTTC. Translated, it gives CASSLQGPTYEQYF.

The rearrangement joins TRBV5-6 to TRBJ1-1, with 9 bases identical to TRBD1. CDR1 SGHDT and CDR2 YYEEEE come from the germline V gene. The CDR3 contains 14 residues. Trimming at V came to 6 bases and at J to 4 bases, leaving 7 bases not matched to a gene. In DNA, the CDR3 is TGTGCCAGCAACAACGGACAGGGGCCCACTGAAGCTTTCTTT. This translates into CASNNGQGPTEAFF.

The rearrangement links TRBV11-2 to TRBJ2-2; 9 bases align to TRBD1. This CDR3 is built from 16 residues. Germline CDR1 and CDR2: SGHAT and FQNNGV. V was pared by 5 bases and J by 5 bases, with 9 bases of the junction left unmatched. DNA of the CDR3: TGTGCCAGCAGCCGTACTAGGACAGGGGTGACCGGGGAGCTGTTTTTT. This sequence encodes CASSRTRTGVTGELFF.

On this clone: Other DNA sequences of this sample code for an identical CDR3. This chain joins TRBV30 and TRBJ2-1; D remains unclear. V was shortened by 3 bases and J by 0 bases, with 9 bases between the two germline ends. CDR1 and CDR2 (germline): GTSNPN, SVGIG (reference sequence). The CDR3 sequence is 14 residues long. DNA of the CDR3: TGTGCCTGGAGAGGCCCGAGCTCCTACAATGAGCAGTTCTTC. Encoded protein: CAWRGPSSYNEQFF.

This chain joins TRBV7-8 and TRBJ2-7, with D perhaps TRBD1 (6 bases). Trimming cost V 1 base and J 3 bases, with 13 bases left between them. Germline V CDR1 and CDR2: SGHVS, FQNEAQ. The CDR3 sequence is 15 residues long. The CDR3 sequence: CASSLGGQALYEQYF. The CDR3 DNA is TGTGCCAGCAGCTTAGGGGGACAAGCACTCTACGAGCAGTACTTC. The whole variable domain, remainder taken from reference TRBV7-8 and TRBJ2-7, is GAGVSQSPRYKVAKRGQDVALRCDPISGHVSLFWYQQALGQGPEFLTYFQNEAQLDKSGLPSDRFFAERPEGSVSTLKIQRTQQEDSAVYLCASSLGGQALYEQYFGPGTRLTVT.

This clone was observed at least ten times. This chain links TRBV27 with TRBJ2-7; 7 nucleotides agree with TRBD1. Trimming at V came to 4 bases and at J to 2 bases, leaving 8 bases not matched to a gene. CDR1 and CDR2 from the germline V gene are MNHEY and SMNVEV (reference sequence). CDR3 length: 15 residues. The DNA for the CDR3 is TGTGCCAGCAGTTCCCTGGACAGGCTTGCCTACGAGCAGTACTTC. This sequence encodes CASSSLDRLAYEQYF.

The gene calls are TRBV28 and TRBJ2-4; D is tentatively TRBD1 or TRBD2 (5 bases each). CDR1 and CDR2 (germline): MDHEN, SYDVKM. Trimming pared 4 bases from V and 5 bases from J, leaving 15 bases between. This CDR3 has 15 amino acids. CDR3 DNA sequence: TGTGCCAGCAGTTCCCCGGGGACGGAGGAAAACATTCAGTACTTC. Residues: CASSSPGTEENIQYF.

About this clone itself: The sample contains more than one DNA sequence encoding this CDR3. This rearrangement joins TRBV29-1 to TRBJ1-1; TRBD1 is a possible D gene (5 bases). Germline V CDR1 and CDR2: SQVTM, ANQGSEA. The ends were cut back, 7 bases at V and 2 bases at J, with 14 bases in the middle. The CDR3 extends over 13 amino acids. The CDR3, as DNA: TGCAGCGGAGCCGGACAACTTAACACTGAAGCTTTCTTT. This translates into CSGAGQLNTEAFF. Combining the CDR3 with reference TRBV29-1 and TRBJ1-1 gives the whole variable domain SAVISQKPSRDICQRGTSLTIQCQVDSQVTMMFWYRQQPGQSLTLIATANQGSEATYESGFVIDKFPISRPNLTFSTLTVSNMSPEDSSIYLCSGAGQLNTEAFFGQGTRLTVV.